This T cell receptor beta chain was recorded in a study of blood T cell repertoires in COVID-19. At the level of the study: The samples span acute and convalescent COVID-19 from the United States, Italy and Spain. Nucleic acid was either cDNA or gDNA, and it came from T cells, B-cell-depleted T cells, or PBMCs.

Seattle enrolled patients during active infection and tracked them longitudinally. Authors' processing steps: From reference gene primer amplification, estimates of nucleated cell counts were derived. The assay was immunoSEQ multiplex PCR, and TCRdb's table has in-frame clones only and misses some. V, J and clone size reflect that table, while D and trimming were determined from the DNA. The table lists 160,000 or so clones, over 85% of them singletons, with around 2% in the top ten. The CDR3 is 13 residues long. Trimming cost V 3 bases and J 2 bases, with 8 bases left between them. Looked up from germline, CDR1 is SGHNT and CDR2 is YYREEE (reference sequence).

This clonotype was obtained from an older woman with COVID-19, enrolled during active disease. What was sequenced was peripheral blood. The chain uses TRBV5-4 and TRBJ1-2; D is perhaps TRBD1 (6 bases). This chain's CDR3 is CASSSTGNYGYTF. The CDR3 region has the DNA TGTGCCAGCAGCTCGACAGGAAACTATGGCTACACCTTC.